This T cell receptor beta chain was observed in a study of blood T cell repertoires in COVID-19. Libraries were prepared by immunoSEQ multiplex PCR; TCRdb keeps only in-frame clonotypes and omits some of them. The repertoire includes around 500,000 clones, approximately 91% of them detected once, and around 7.9% sits in the top ten. Enrollees, 18 to 89 years old, lived in 20 to 25 US areas. For recovered donors of Cohort 3, there were two negative PCRs, clearance, or symptom resolution. The CDR3 is 12 amino acids. Germline V gene data show CDR1 as LNHDA and CDR2 as SQIVND (reference sequence). Trimming stripped 10 bases from V and 7 bases from J, with 13 bases between.

Sequencing input: PBMCs or T cells enriched from blood (not recorded which). This receptor was taken from an older woman who had recovered from COVID-19. V usage is TRBV19 and J usage is TRBJ2-2; no clear D gene. The chain's CDR3 is CATNSLFGELFF. DNA for the CDR3: TGTGCCACGAACTCCCTTTTCGGGGAGCTGTTTTTT.